This TCR beta chain was found in a study of metastatic and nonmetastatic thyroid tumors. Across the whole study: Blood and tumor or nodule tissue repertoires from malignant and benign thyroid patients were compared.

Thyroid surgery was performed in patients who had received no treatment beforehand. Authors' processing steps: The distant-metastasis classifier for papillary thyroid cancer was built from CDR3 differences across clinicopathological groups. TCRdb re-analyzed the PCR reads through MiXCR. None of the V and J calls come from the authors' own analysis; TCRdb made them. The top ten hold around 9.3% of the sample, which has 20,000 to 25,000 clones, about 16% seen once. Study-level results: Significantly higher TCR beta diversity was reportedly seen in malignant thyroid tumors than benign nodules, in blood and tumor.

CDR3 length equals 15 residues. Germline V CDR1 and CDR2: DFQATT, SNEGSKA (reference sequence). J gave up 2 bases and V 3 bases, and 7 bases lay outside the gene matches. The table lists this clone with many counts. Its target is not known. The rearrangement joins TRBV20-1 to TRBJ2-1; 7 bases are shared with TRBD2. The sample taken for sequencing was tumor tissue. The receptor's source is a female donor with papillary thyroid cancer or a benign thyroid nodule (not recorded which). Some clones in this sample may be carry-over from other donors' samples. The CDR3 nucleotides read TGCAGTGCTAGCCCGCTAGCGGAGACCTACAATGAGCAGTTCTTC. It encodes CSASPLAETYNEQFF.